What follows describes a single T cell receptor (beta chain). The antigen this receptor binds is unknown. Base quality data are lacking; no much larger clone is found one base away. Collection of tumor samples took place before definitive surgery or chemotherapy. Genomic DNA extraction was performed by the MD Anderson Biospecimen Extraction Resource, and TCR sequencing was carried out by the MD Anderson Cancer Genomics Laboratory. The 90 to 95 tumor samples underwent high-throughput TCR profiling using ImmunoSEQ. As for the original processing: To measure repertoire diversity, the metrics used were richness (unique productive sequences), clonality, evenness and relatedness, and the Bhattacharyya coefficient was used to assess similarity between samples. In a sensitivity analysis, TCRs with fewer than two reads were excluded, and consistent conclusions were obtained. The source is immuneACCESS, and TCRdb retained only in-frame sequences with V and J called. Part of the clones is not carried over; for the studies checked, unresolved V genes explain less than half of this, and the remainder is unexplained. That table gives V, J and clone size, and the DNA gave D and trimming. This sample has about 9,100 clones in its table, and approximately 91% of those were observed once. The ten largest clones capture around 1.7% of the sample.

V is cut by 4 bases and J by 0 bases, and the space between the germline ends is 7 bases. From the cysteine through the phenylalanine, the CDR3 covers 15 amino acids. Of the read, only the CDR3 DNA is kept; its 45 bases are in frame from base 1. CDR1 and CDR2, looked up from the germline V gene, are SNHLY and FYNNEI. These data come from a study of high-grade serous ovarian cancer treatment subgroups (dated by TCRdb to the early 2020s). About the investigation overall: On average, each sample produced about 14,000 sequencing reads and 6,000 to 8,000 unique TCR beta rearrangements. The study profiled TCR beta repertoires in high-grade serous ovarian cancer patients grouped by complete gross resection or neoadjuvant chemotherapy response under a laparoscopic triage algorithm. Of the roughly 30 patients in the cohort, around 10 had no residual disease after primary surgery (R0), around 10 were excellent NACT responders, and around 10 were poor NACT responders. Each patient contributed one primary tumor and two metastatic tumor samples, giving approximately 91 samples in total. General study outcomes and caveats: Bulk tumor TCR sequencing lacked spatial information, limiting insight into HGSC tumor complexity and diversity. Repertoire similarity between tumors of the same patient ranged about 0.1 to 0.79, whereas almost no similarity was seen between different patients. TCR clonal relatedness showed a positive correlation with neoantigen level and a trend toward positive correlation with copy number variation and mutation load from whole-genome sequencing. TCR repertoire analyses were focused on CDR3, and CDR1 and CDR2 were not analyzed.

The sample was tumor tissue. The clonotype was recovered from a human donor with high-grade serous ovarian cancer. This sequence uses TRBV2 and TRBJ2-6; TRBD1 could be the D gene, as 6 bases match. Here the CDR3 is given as CASSGTASGANVLTF. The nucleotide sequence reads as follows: TGTGCCAGCAGTGGGACAGCCTCTGGGGCCAACGTCCTGACTTTC.